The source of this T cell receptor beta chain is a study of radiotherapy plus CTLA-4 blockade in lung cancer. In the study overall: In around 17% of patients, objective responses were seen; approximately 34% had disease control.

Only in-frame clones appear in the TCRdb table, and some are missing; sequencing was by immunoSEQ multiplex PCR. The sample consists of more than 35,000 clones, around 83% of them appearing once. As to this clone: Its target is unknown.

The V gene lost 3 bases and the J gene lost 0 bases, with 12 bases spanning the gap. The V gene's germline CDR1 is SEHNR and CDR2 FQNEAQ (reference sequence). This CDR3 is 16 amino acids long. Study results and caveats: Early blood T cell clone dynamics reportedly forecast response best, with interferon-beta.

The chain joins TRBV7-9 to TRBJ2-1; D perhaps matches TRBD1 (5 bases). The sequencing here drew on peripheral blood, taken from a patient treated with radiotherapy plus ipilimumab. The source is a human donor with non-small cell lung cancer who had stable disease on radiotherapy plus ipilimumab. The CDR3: CASSLTRGSSYNEQFF. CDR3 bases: TGTGCCAGCAGCTTGACAAGGGGCAGCTCCTACAATGAGCAGTTCTTC.